This T cell receptor beta chain was observed in a study of molecular identifiers for immune sequencing clone quantification. As CD8+CD4-CCR7+CD45RA+ cells, naive CD8 T cells were sorted. In preparing bulk TCR libraries, previously described methods and listed TCR primers were used. One entry per CDR3 protein, called by TCRdb with MiXCR from the PCR reads. The top ten clones hold 0.85% of a sample with under 650,000 distinct CDR3 sequences, just under 20% of them seen once. This clonotype was detected only a few times. Antigen specificity is unknown. Overall study results and limits: Detecting spiked Jurkat TCR RNA from one cell among one million naive cells was reportedly possible. Among effectors, clones above 20 RNA copies held over 98% of molecules; among naive cells, under 1%.

This TCR was sampled from a human donor in good health. Some libraries in this study had Jurkat cell RNA spiked in. Sequenced: naive CD8+ T cells from blood, with Jurkat cell RNA spiked in. Specified subset: FACS-sorted CD8+CD4-CCR7+CD45RA+ naive T cells.

The CDR3 nucleotides read TGCGCCAGCAGCCAAGAACGGTGGTCCGCCGGGGAGCTGTTTTTT. This gives the protein CASSQERWSAGELFF. The chain has TRBV4-3 and TRBJ2-2; D unresolved. Trimming left V 0 bases short and J 6 bases short, with 11 bases between. The CDR3 covers 15 residues. Per germline, CDR1 LGHNA and CDR2 YSLEER.